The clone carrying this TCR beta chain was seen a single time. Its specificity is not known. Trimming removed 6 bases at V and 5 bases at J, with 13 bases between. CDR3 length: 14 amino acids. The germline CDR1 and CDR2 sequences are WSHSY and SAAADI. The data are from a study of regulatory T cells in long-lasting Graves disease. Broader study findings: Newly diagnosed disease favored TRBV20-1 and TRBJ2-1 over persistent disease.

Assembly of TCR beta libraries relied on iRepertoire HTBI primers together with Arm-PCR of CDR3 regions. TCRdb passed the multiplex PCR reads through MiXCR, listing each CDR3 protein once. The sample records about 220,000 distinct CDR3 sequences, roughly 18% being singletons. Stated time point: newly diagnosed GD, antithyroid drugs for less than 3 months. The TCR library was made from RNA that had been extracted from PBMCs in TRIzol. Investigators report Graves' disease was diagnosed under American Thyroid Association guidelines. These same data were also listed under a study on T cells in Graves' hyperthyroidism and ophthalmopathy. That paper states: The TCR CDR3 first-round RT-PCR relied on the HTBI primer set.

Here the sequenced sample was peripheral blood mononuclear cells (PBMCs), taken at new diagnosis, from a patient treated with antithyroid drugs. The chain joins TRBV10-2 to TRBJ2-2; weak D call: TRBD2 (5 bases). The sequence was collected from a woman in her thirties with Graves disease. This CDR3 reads CASRWDSGTGELFF. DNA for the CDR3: TGCGCCAGCAGGTGGGATTCGGGGACCGGGGAGCTGTTTTTT.